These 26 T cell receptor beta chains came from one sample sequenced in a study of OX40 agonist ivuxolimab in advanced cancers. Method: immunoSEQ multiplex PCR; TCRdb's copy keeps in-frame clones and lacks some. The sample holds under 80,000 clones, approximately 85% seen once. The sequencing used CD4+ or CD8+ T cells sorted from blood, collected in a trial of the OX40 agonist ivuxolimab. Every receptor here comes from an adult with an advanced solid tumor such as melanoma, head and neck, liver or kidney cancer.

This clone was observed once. CDR3 in amino acids: CASRTGEETQYF. CDR3 DNA: TGTGCCAGTAGGACAGGGGAAGAGACCCAGTACTTC. This chain connects TRBV6-1 to TRBJ2-5; 9 nucleotides align to TRBD1. V dropped 9 bases and J dropped 3; count of bases not matched to a gene: 2. The CDR3 sequence is 12 residues long. Germline lookup yields CDR1 MNHNS and CDR2 SASEGT.

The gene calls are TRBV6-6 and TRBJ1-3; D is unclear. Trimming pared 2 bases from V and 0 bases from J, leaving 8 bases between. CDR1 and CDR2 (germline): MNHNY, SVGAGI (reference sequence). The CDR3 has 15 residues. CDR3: CASSYKEPSGNTIYF. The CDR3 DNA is TGTGCCAGCAGTTACAAGGAGCCCTCTGGAAACACCATATATTTT.

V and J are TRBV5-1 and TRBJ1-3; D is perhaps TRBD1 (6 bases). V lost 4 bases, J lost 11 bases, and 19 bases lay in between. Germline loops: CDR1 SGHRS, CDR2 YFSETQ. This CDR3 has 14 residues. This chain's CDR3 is CASSPLPSQGSIYF. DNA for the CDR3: TGCGCCAGCAGCCCACTGCCATCACAGGGATCCATATATTTT.

The CDR3 DNA is TGCAGCGTAAGGGAGTCTCATGAAAAACTGTTTTTT. It encodes CSVRESHEKLFF. J is TRBJ1-4 and V is TRBV29-1; D unclear. CDR1 and CDR2 from the germline V gene are SQVTM and ANQGSEA. Trimming pared 6 bases from V and 6 bases from J, leaving 11 bases between. CDR3 length equals 12 residues.

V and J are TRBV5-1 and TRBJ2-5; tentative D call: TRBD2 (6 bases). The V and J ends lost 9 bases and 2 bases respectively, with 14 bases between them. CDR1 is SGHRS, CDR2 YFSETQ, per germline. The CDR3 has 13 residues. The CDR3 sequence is CATTPGGQETQYF. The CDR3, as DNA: TGCGCCACCACCCCCGGGGGTCAAGAGACCCAGTACTTC.

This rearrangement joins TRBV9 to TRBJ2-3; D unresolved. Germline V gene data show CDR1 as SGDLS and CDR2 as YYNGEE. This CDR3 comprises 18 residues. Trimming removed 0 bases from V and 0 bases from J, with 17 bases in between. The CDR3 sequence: CASSVASAFPLSTDTQYF. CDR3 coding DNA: TGTGCCAGCAGCGTAGCCAGCGCGTTCCCCCTTAGCACAGATACGCAGTATTTT.

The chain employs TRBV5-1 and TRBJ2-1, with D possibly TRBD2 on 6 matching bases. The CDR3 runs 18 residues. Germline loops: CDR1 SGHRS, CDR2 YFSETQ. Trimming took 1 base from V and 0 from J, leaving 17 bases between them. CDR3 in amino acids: CASSLFPGAKSSYNEQFF. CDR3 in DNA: TGCGCCAGCAGCTTGTTTCCGGGAGCCAAGAGCTCCTACAATGAGCAGTTCTTC.

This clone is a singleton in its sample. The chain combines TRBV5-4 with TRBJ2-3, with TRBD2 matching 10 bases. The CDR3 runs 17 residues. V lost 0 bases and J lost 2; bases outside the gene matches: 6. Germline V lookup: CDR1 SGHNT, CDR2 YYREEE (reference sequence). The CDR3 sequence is CASSLVLLAGNTDTQYF. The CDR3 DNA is TGTGCCAGCAGCTTGGTCTTACTAGCGGGAAACACAGATACGCAGTATTTT.

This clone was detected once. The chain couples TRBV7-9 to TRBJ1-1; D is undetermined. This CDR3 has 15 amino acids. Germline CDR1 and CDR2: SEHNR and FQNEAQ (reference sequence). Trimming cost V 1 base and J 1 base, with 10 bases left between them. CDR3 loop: CASSLERAANTEAFF. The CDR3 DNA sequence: TGTGCCAGCAGCTTAGAGAGGGCAGCGAACACTGAAGCTTTCTTT.

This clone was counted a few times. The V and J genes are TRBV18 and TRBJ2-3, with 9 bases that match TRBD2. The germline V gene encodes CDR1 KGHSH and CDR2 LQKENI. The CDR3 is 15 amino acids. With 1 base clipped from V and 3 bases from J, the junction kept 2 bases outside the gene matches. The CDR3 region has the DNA TGTGCCAGCTCACCACGGACTAGCGTTACAGATACGCAGTATTTT. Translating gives CASSPRTSVTDTQYF.

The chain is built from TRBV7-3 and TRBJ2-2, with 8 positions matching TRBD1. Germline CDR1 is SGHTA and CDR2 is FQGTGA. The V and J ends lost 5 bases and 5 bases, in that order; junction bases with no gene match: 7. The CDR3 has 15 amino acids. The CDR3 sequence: CASSPTGQGTGELFF. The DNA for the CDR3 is TGTGCCAGCAGCCCAACCGGACAGGGTACCGGGGAGCTGTTTTTT.

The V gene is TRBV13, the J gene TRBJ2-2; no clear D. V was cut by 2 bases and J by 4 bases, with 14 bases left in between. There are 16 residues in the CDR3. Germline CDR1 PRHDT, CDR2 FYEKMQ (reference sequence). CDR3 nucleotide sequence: TGTGCCAGCAGCTTAATTAGGGTAGGCGTCACCGGGGAGCTGTTTTTT. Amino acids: CASSLIRVGVTGELFF.

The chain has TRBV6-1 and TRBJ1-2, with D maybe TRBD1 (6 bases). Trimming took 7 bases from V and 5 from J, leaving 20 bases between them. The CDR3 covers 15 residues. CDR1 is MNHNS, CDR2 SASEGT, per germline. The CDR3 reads CASIDLKRTEYGYTF. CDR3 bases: TGTGCCAGCATTGATCTCAAACGGACAGAGTATGGCTACACCTTC.

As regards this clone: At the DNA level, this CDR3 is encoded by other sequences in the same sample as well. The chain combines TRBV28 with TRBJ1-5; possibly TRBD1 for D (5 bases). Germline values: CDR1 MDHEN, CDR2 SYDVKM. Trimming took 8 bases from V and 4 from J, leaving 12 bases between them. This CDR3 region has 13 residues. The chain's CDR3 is CASSRGVNQPQHF. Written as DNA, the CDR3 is TGTGCCAGCTCCCGAGGGGTTAATCAGCCCCAGCATTTT.

CDR3 residues: CASSPSRRRLAGDEGKNIQYF. In nucleotides, the CDR3 is TGTGCCAGCAGCCCTTCCAGGAGGAGACTAGCGGGAGATGAGGGCAAAAACATTCAGTACTTC. The chain carries TRBV21-1 and TRBJ2-4; the D segment call TRBD2 is taken from the table without a DNA check. TRBV21-1 is reported as a pseudogene. The CDR3 covers 21 residues.

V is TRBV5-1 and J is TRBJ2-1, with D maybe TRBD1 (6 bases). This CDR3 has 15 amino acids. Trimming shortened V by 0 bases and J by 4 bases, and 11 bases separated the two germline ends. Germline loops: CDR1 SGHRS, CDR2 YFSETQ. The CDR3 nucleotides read TGCGCCAGCAGCTTGGCAGGGGTGGAATACAATGAGCAGTTCTTC. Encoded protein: CASSLAGVEYNEQFF.

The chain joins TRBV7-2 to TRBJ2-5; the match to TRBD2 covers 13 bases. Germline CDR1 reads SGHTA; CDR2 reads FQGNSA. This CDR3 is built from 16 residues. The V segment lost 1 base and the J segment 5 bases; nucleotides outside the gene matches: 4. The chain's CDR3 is CASSLGLAGGLETQYF. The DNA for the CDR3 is TGTGCCAGCAGCTTAGGACTAGCGGGAGGCTTGGAGACCCAGTACTTC.

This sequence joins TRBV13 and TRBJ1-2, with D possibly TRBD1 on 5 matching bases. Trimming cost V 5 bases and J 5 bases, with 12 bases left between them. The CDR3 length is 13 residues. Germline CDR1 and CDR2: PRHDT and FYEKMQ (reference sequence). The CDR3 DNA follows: TGTGCCAGCAGCGGCAGGGTTTTGTATGGCTACACCTTC. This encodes CASSGRVLYGYTF.

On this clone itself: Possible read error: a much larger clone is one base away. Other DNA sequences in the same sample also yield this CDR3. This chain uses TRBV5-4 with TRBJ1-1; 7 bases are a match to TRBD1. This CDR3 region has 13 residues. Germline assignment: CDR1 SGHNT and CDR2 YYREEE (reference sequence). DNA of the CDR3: TGTGCCAGTAGCTTGGCCGGACAGGTACGAGCTTTCTTT. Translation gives CASSLAGQVRAFF.

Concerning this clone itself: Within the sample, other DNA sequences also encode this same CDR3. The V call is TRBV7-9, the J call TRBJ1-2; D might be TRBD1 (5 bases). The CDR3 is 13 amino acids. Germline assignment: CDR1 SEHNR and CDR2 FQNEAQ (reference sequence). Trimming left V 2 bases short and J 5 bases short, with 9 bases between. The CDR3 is CASSLNGGYGYTF. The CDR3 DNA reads TGTGCCAGCAGCTTAAATGGGGGTTATGGCTACACCTTC.

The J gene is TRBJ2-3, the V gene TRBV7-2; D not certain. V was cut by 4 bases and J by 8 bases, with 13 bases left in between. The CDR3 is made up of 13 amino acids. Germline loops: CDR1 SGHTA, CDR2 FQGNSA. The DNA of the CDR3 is TGTGCCAGCAGCTCGATGATACTCCTTACGCAGTATTTT. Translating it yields CASSSMILLTQYF.

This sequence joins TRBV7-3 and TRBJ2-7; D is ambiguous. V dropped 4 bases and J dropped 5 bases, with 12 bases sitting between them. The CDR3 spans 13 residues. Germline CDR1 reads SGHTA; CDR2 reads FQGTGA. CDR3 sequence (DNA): TGTGCCAGCAGCTATAGAAGAGGAGACGAGCAGTACTTC. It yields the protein CASSYRRGDEQYF.

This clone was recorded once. Written as DNA, the CDR3 is TGTGCCAGTACTCCTACCGGGACCCTGGGGGGTACGCAGTATTTT. Its protein product is CASTPTGTLGGTQYF. The chain combines TRBV19 with TRBJ2-3; a weak D match, TRBD2 (6 bases). From germline, CDR1 is LNHDA and CDR2 SQIVND (reference sequence). V lost 7 bases and J 8 bases, leaving 22 bases between the germline ends. The CDR3 is made up of 15 amino acids.

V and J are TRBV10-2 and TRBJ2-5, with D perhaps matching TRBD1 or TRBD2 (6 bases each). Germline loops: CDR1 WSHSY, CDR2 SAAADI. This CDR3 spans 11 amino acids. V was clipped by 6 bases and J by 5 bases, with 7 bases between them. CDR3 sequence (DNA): TGCGCCAGCAGAGGGGGGGAGACCCAGTACTTC. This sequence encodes CASRGGETQYF.

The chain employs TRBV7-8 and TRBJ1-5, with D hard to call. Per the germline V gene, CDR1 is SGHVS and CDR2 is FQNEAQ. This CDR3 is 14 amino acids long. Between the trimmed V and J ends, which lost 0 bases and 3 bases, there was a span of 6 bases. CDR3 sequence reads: CASSLAGPNQPQHF. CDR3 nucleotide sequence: TGTGCCAGCAGCTTAGCGGGCCCCAATCAGCCCCAGCATTTT.

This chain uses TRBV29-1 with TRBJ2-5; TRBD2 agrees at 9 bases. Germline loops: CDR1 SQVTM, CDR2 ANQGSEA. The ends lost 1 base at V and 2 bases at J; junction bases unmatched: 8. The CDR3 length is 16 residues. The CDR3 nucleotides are TGCAGCGTTGAAGGACCGCGGGGGGGACGGCAAGAGACCCAGTACTTC. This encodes CSVEGPRGGRQETQYF.